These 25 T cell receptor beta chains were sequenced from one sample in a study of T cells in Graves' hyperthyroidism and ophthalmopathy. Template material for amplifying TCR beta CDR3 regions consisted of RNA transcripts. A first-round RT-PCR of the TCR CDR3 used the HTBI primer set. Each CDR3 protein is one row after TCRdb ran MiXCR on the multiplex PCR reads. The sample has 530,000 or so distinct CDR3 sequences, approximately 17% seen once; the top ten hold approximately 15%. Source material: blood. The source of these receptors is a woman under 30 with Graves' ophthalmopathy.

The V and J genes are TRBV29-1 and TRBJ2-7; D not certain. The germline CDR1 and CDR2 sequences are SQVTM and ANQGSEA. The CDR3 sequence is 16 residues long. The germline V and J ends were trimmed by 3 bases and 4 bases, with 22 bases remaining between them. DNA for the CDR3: TGCAGCGTTGAGTTAACAGCATATGCAGCCCCATACGAGCAGTACTTC. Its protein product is CSVELTAYAAPYEQYF.

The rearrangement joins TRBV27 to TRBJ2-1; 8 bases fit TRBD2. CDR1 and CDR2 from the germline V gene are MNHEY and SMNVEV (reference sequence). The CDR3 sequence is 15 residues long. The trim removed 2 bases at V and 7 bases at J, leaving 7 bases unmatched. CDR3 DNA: TGTGCCAGCAGTTTAAGGAGCGGGAGTCTTAATGAGCAGTTCTTC. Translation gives CASSLRSGSLNEQFF.

The CDR3 region is CASRLAGRGEQFF. CDR3 coding DNA: TGTGCCAGCAGACTAGCGGGAAGGGGTGAGCAGTTCTTC. The J gene is TRBJ2-1, the V gene TRBV28; 10 bases are a match to TRBD2. This CDR3 has 13 residues. The V and J ends lost 6 bases and 9 bases, in that order; junction bases with no gene match: 5. Germline CDR1 and CDR2: MDHEN and SYDVKM.

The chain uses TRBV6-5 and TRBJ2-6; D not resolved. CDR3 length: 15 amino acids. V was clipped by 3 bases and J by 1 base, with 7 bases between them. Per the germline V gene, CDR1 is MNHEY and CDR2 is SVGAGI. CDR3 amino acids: CASSYLQSGANVLTF. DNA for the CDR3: TGTGCCAGCAGTTATTTACAGTCTGGGGCCAACGTCCTGACTTTC.

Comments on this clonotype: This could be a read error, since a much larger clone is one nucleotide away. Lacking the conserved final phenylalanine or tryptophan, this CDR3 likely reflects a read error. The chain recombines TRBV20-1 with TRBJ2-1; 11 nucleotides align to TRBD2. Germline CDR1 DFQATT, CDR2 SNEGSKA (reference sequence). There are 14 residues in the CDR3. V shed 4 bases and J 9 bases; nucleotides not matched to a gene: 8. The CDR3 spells CSATIAGGRSEQFL. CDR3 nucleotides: TGCAGTGCTACGATAGCGGGGGGGCGAAGTGAGCAGTTCCTC.

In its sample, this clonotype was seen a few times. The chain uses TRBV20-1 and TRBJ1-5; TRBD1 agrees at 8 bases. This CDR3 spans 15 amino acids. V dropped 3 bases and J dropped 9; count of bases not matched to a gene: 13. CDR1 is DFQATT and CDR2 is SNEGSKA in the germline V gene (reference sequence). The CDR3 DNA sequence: TGCAGTGCTAGTAGCCCGGACAGGGCTACCCCGCCCCAGCATTTT. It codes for CSASSPDRATPPQHF.

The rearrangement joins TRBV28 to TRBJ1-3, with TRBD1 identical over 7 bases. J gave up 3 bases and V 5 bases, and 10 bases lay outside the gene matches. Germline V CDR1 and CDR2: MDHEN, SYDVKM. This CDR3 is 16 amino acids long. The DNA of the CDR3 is TGTGCCAGCAGTATAACAGGGGTACGTTATGGAAACACCATATATTTT. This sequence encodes CASSITGVRYGNTIYF.

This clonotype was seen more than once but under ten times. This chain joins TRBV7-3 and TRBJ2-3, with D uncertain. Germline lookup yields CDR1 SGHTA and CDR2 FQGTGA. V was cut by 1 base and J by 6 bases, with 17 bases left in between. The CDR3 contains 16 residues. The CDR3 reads CASSLNFGPAGDTQYF. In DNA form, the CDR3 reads TGTGCCAGCAGCTTAAATTTTGGGCCCGCTGGGGATACGCAGTATTTT.

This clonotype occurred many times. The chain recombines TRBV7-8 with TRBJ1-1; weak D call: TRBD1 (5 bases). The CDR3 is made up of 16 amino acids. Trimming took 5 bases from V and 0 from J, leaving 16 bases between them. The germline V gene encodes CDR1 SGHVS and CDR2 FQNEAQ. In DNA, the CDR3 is TGTGCCAGCAGCCCTATGGGGCACAGATTGAACACTGAAGCTTTCTTT. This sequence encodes CASSPMGHRLNTEAFF.

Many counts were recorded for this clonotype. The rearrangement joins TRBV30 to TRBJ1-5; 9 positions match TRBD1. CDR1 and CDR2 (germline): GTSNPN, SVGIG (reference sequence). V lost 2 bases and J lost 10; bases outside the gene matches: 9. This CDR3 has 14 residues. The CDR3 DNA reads TGTGCCTGGAGTCAGGGACAGGGCGCCGGCCCCCAGCATTTT. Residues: CAWSQGQGAGPQHF.

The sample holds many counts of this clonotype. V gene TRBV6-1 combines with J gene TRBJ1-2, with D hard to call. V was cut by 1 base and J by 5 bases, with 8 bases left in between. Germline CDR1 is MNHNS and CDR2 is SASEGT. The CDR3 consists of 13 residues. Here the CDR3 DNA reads TGTGCCAGCAGTGAAGACGAGGTATATGGCTACACCTTC. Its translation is CASSEDEVYGYTF.

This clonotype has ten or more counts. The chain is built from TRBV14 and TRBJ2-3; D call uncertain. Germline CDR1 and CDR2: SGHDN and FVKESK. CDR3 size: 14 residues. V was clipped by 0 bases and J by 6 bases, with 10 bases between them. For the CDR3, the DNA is TGTGCCAGCAGCCAAGAGATGTTTTCGGATACGCAGTATTTT. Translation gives CASSQEMFSDTQYF.

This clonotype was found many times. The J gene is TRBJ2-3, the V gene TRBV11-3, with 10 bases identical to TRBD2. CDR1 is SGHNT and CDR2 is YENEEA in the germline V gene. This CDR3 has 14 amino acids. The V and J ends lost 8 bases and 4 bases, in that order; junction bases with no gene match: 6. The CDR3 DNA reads TGTGCCAGCGGGAGCGGGGGGGCCGCAGATACGCAGTATTTT. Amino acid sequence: CASGSGGAADTQYF.

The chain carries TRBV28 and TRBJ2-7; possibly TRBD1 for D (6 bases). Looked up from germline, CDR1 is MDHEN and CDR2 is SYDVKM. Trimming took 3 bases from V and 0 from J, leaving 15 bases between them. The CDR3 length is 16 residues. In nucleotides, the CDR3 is TGTGCCAGCAGTTTGATTGGGTGGACAGACTCCTACGAGCAGTACTTC. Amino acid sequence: CASSLIGWTDSYEQYF. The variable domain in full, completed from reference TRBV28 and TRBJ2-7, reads DVKVTQSSRYLVKRTGEKVFLECVQDMDHENMFWYRQDPGLGLRLIYFSYDVKMKEKGDIPEGYSVSREKKERFSLILESASTNQTSMYLCASSLIGWTDSYEQYFGPGTRLTVT.

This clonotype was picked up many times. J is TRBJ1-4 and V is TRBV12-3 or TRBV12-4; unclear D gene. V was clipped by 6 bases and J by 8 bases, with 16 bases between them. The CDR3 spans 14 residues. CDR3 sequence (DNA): TGTGCCAGCAGCCCTGATAGGAGGGAAGAAAAACTGTTTTTT. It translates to CASSPDRREEKLFF.

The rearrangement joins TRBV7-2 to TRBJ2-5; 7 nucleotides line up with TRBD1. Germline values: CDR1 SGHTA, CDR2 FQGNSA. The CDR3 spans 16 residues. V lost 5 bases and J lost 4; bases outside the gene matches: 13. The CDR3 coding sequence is TGTGCCAGCAGCCCATCGGGACCCGACAGGGCAGAGACCCAGTACTTC. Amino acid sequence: CASSPSGPDRAETQYF.

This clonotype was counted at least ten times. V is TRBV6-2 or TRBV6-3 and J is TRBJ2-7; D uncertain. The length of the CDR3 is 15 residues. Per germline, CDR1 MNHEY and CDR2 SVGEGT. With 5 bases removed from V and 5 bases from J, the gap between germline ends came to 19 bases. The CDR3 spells CASSPLTDSDNEQYF. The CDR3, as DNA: TGTGCCAGCAGTCCCCTCACCGACTCTGACAACGAGCAGTACTTC.

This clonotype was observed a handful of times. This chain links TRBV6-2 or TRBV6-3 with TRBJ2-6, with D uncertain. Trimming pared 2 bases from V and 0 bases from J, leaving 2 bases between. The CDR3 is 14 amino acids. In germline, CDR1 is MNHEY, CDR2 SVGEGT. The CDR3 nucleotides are TGTGCCAGCAGTTACACCTCTGGGGCCAACGTCCTGACTTTC. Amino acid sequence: CASSYTSGANVLTF.

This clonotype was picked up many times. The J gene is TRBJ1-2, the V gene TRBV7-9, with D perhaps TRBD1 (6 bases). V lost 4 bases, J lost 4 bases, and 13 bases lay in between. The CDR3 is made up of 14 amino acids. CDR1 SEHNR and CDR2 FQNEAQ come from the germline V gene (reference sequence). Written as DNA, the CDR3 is TGTGCCAGCAGCTACGACAGGAGCCCCTATGGCTACACCTTC. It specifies CASSYDRSPYGYTF.

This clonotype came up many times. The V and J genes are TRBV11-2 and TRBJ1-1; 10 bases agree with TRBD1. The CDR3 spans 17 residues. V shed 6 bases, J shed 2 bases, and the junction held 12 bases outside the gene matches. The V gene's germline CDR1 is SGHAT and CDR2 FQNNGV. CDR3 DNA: TGTGCCAGCAGTCGTAGACAGGGGGCGGCGGGTAACACTGAAGCTTTCTTT. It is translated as CASSRRQGAAGNTEAFF.

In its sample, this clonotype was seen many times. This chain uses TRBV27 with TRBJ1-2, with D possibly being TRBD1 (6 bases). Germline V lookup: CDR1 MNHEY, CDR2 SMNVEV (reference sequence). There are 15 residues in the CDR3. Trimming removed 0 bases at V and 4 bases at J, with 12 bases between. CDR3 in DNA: TGTGCCAGCAGTTTATCAGGGGGACTTAGCTATGGCTACACCTTC. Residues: CASSLSGGLSYGYTF.

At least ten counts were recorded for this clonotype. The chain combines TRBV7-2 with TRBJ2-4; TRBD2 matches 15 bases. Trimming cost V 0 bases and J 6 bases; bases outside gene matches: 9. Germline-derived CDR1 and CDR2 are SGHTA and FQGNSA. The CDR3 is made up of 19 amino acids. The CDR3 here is CASSLAFGLAGGRLNIQYF. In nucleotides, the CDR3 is TGTGCCAGCAGCTTAGCGTTCGGACTAGCGGGGGGGCGCCTAAACATTCAGTACTTC.

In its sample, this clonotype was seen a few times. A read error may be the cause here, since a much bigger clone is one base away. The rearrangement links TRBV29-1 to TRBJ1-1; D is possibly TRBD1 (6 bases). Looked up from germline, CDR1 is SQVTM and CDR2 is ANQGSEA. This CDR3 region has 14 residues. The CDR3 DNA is TGCAGCTTTGAAGATCAGGGGACGAACACTGAAGCTTTCTTT. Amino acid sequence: CSFEDQGTNTEAFF.

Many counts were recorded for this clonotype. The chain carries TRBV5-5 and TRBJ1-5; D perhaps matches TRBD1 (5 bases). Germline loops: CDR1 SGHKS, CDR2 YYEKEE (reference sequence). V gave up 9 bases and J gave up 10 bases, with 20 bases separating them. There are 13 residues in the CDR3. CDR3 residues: CATSVDMGDPQHF. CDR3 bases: TGTGCCACCTCCGTGGACATGGGAGATCCCCAGCATTTT.

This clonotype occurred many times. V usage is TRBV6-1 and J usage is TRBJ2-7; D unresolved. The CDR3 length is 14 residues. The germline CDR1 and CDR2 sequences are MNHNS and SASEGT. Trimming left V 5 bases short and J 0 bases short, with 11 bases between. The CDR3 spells CASSSLHSSYEQYF. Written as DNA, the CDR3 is TGTGCCAGCAGTTCCCTTCATAGCTCCTACGAGCAGTACTTC.